Listed here are 25 T cell receptor beta chains from one sample, sequenced in a study of blood T cell repertoires in COVID-19. Profiled with immunoSEQ multiplex PCR; TCRdb holds only in-frame clones, not every one. The data show tens of thousands of clones, just under 85% seen once. The sample consisted of peripheral blood. The source of these receptors is a middle-aged man with active COVID-19.

The V gene is TRBV5-1, the J gene TRBJ1-6, with TRBD1 as a possible D gene (5 bases). Between the trimmed V and J ends, which lost 4 bases and 10 bases, there was a span of 15 bases. The CDR3 is made up of 14 amino acids. Germline CDR1 is SGHRS and CDR2 is YFSETQ. CDR3 amino acids: CASSPDTVKSPLHF. Written as DNA, the CDR3 is TGCGCCAGCAGCCCGGACACGGTCAAGTCACCCCTCCACTTT.

The chain is built from TRBV30 and TRBJ1-5; D is possibly TRBD1 (6 bases). Trimming took 0 bases from V and 8 from J, leaving 11 bases between them. This CDR3 is built from 13 residues. Germline-derived CDR1 and CDR2 are GTSNPN and SVGIG (reference sequence). This CDR3 reads CAWSVGGAEPQHF. The CDR3 nucleotides are TGTGCCTGGAGTGTCGGGGGGGCAGAGCCCCAGCATTTT.

A few counts support this clone. This chain connects TRBV7-8 to TRBJ1-2; 7 bases match TRBD1. With 7 bases clipped from V and 7 bases from J, the junction kept 12 bases outside the gene matches. This CDR3 region has 14 residues. Germline CDR1 SGHVS, CDR2 FQNEAQ. The CDR3 bases are TGTGCCAGCACCCCAACCGGGACAGACTCTGGCTACACCTTC. It encodes CASTPTGTDSGYTF.

This sequence joins TRBV5-4 and TRBJ1-1; no reliable D call. Trimming pared 4 bases from V and 4 bases from J, leaving 8 bases between. The CDR3 totals 12 residues. Per the germline V gene, CDR1 is SGHNT and CDR2 is YYREEE (reference sequence). As DNA, the CDR3 is TGTGCCAGCAGCCCCTCGGGCACTGAAGCTTTCTTT. Its protein is CASSPSGTEAFF.

This rearrangement joins TRBV9 to TRBJ1-2, with 7 positions matching TRBD1. The CDR3 has 17 residues. The V and J ends lost 5 bases and 0 bases, in that order; junction bases with no gene match: 13. Germline CDR1 and CDR2: SGDLS and YYNGEE. CDR3: CASRREKGQTSNYGYTF. The DNA of the CDR3 is TGTGCCAGCAGAAGGGAAAAGGGACAGACCTCTAACTATGGCTACACCTTC.

DNA for the CDR3: TGTGCCAGCAGCCCATCCCGAGGGCCTTGGAATGAGCAGTTCTTC. Translated, it gives CASSPSRGPWNEQFF. V gene TRBV11-3 combines with J gene TRBJ2-1, with D possibly TRBD2 on 5 matching bases. Germline values: CDR1 SGHNT, CDR2 YENEEA. Trimming stripped 5 bases from V and 7 bases from J, with 18 bases between. The CDR3 loop spans 15 amino acids. The full variable domain, rest sourced from reference TRBV11-3 and TRBJ2-1, is EAGVVQSPRYKIIEKKQPVAFWCNPISGHNTLYWYLQNLGQGPELLIRYENEEAVDDSQLPKDRFSAERLKGVDSTLKIQPAELGDSAVYLCASSPSRGPWNEQFFGPGTRLTVL.

The chain combines TRBV7-2 with TRBJ2-7, with D tentatively TRBD1 (8 bases). The germline CDR1 and CDR2 sequences are SGHTA and FQGNSA. The CDR3 length is 15 residues. Trimming took 1 base from V and 4 from J, leaving 14 bases between them. CDR3: CASSLVQQGGYEQYF. The CDR3 DNA reads as TGTGCCAGCAGCTTAGTACAACAGGGGGGGTACGAGCAGTACTTC.

The V and J genes are TRBV6-1 and TRBJ2-5; D gene unclear. This CDR3 is 13 amino acids long. Germline V gene lookup returns CDR1 MNHNS and CDR2 SASEGT. V lost 3 bases, J lost 1 base, and 6 bases lay in between. CDR3: CASSETGQETQYF. The CDR3, as DNA: TGTGCCAGCAGTGAGACTGGCCAAGAGACCCAGTACTTC.

The V call is TRBV19, the J call TRBJ1-2, with D uncertain. V was trimmed by 4 bases and J by 6 bases, leaving 12 bases between them. The CDR3 sequence is 13 residues long. Germline lookup yields CDR1 LNHDA and CDR2 SQIVND (reference sequence). CDR3 amino acids: CASSTGLWDGYTF. In nucleotides, the CDR3 is TGTGCCAGTAGTACAGGACTCTGGGATGGCTACACCTTC.

This chain connects TRBV3-1 (or the pseudogene TRBV3-2) to TRBJ1-4; D may be TRBD1 (6 bases). This CDR3 is built from 16 residues. Germline values: CDR1 LGHDT, CDR2 YNNKEL (reference sequence). Trimming took 4 bases from V and 3 from J, leaving 15 bases between them. CDR3 sequence: CASSLTDQGSNEKLFF. CDR3 nucleotides: TGTGCCAGCAGCCTAACCGATCAGGGGTCTAATGAAAAACTGTTTTTT.

V and J are TRBV2 and TRBJ1-5, with 9 bases that match TRBD1. Germline CDR1 is SNHLY and CDR2 is FYNNEI. The CDR3 loop spans 14 amino acids. Trimming at V came to 6 bases and at J to 6 bases, leaving 6 bases not matched to a gene. DNA for the CDR3: TGTGCCAGCAGGCCGGGACAGGGCGGTCAGCCCCAGCATTTT. Amino acids: CASRPGQGGQPQHF.

The chain recombines TRBV14 with TRBJ1-6; D not resolved. V lost 4 bases to trimming and J lost 7 bases, with 8 bases between them. From germline, CDR1 is SGHDN and CDR2 FVKESK. The CDR3 is 13 amino acids. CDR3 residues: CASSRLLNSPLHF. The CDR3 DNA sequence: TGTGCCAGCAGCCGACTGCTAAATTCACCCCTCCACTTT. The full variable domain, completed using reference TRBV14 and TRBJ1-6, is EAGVTQFPSHSVIEKGQTVTLRCDPISGHDNLYWYRRVMGKEIKFLLHFVKESKQDESGMPNNRFLAERTGGTYSTLKVQPAELEDSGVYFCASSRLLNSPLHFGNGTRLTVT.

The J gene is TRBJ2-7, the V gene TRBV5-5; D is unresolved. In germline, CDR1 is SGHKS, CDR2 YYEKEE (reference sequence). V lost 0 bases, J lost 3 bases, and 13 bases lay in between. This CDR3 is built from 15 residues. Here the CDR3 reads CASSLEAGRYYEQYF. In DNA form, the CDR3 reads TGTGCCAGCAGCTTGGAAGCTGGTCGGTACTACGAGCAGTACTTC.

V is TRBV29-1 and J is TRBJ1-2; 10 nucleotides agree with TRBD1. The germline CDR1 and CDR2 sequences are SQVTM and ANQGSEA. The length of the CDR3 is 16 residues. Germline trimming cut 2 bases from V and 6 bases from J; bases unmatched to any gene: 12. CDR3 sequence (DNA): TGCAGCGTTGAAAGATCCCCGGGACAGGGGATCAATGGCTACACCTTC. Protein: CSVERSPGQGINGYTF.

The rearrangement joins TRBV7-9 to TRBJ1-2, with D possibly being TRBD1 (5 bases). Trimming removed 5 bases from V and 4 bases from J, with 11 bases in between. The V gene's germline CDR1 is SEHNR and CDR2 FQNEAQ (reference sequence). This CDR3 has 13 amino acids. The CDR3 DNA reads as TGTGCCAGCAGCCGACAGCCGAGCTATGGCTACACCTTC. Its translation is CASSRQPSYGYTF. The full variable domain, with the rest looked up from reference TRBV7-9 and TRBJ1-2, is DTGVSQNPRHKITKRGQNVTFRCDPISEHNRLYWYRQTLGQGPEFLTYFQNEAQLEKSRLLSDRFSAERPKGSFSTLEIQRTEQGDSAMYLCASSRQPSYGYTFGSGTRLTVV.

The chain couples TRBV10-3 to TRBJ2-7; 7 positions match TRBD1. V gave up 5 bases and J gave up 6 bases; unmatched junction bases: 10. The CDR3 sequence is 14 residues long. From germline, CDR1 is ENHRY and CDR2 SYGVKD. CDR3 DNA sequence: TGTGCCATCAGTCGGGACAGTGGGTTATCCGAGCAGTACTTC. As protein: CAISRDSGLSEQYF.

The rearrangement links TRBV25-1 to TRBJ2-4; weak D call: TRBD2 (6 bases). Germline CDR1 is MGHDK and CDR2 is SYGVNS. CDR3 size: 15 residues. V was shortened by 4 bases and J by 1 base, with 11 bases between the two germline ends. CDR3 sequence (DNA): TGTGCCAGCAGTGGAACCCGGGGGGCCAAAAACATTCAGTACTTC. Amino acids: CASSGTRGAKNIQYF.

This chain connects TRBV7-2 to TRBJ2-7; weak D call: TRBD2 (6 bases). The germline V gene has CDR1 SGHTA and CDR2 FQGNSA. V lost 8 bases and J lost 1, with 18 bases in between. The CDR3 covers 15 residues. CDR3 in DNA: TGTGCCAGCCTCCCAGGAGGGTTAGGGTCCTACGAGCAGTACTTC. Translated, it gives CASLPGGLGSYEQYF.

This clone was observed a few times. The rearrangement links TRBV24-1 to TRBJ1-2; D might be TRBD1 (5 bases). V lost 4 bases, J lost 12 bases, and 23 bases lay in between. Looked up from germline, CDR1 is KGHDR and CDR2 is SFDVKD. The CDR3 consists of 15 residues. CDR3 DNA sequence: TGTGCCACCAGTGAGTGTCCGGGACTTACTCCTGATGACACCTTC. Its translation is CATSECPGLTPDDTF.

The chain recombines TRBV3-1 (or the pseudogene TRBV3-2) with TRBJ2-5; D gene unclear. Germline CDR1 and CDR2: LGHDT and YNNKEL (reference sequence). CDR3 size: 13 residues. The V gene lost 0 bases and the J gene lost 7 bases, with 9 bases spanning the gap. Here the CDR3 DNA reads TGTGCCAGCAGCCAAGACGACATAGGGACCCAGTACTTC. Its translation is CASSQDDIGTQYF.

This sequence joins TRBV4-1 and TRBJ2-4; the D gene is possibly TRBD2 (6 bases). The V and J ends lost 1 base and 1 base respectively, with 11 bases between them. CDR1 is MGHRA, CDR2 YSYEKL, per germline. The CDR3 loop spans 16 amino acids. The CDR3 reads CASSQGPSVAKNIQYF. As DNA, the CDR3 is TGCGCCAGCAGCCAAGGGCCTAGCGTGGCCAAAAACATTCAGTACTTC.

V and J are TRBV6-5 and TRBJ2-7; maybe TRBD2 (7 bases). The V end lost 5 bases, the J end lost 6 bases, and 17 bases lay between the germline ends. Germline lookup yields CDR1 MNHEY and CDR2 SVGAGI. The CDR3 runs 14 residues. The CDR3 sequence is CASSPTGRALEQYF. CDR3 coding DNA: TGTGCCAGCAGTCCAACAGGGAGGGCCCTCGAGCAGTACTTC.

The genes are TRBV6-2 or TRBV6-3 and TRBJ1-1; possibly TRBD1 for D (5 bases). Trimming cost V 6 bases and J 3 bases, with 14 bases left between them. CDR3 size: 14 residues. The germline CDR1 and CDR2 sequences are MNHEY and SVGEGT. Here the CDR3 reads CASSLRGTHTEAFF. The CDR3 nucleotides are TGTGCCAGCAGCCTACGAGGGACTCACACTGAAGCTTTCTTT.

The V call is TRBV11-2, the J call TRBJ1-4, with 7 bases that match TRBD1. V shed 4 bases and J 7 bases; nucleotides not matched to a gene: 15. The CDR3 is made up of 17 amino acids. Germline V gives CDR1 SGHAT, CDR2 FQNNGV. CDR3 amino acids: CASSSGRQGGGTEKLFF. The CDR3 region has the DNA TGTGCCAGCAGCTCCGGCCGACAGGGAGGAGGGACTGAAAAACTGTTTTTT.

This rearrangement joins TRBV18 to TRBJ1-2, with TRBD1 as a possible D gene (5 bases). Per the germline V gene, CDR1 is KGHSH and CDR2 is LQKENI. V was trimmed by 3 bases and J by 3 bases, leaving 14 bases between them. The length of the CDR3 is 15 residues. The CDR3 reads CASSPQGTSDYGYTF. DNA of the CDR3: TGTGCCAGCTCACCGCAGGGTACCTCGGACTATGGCTACACCTTC.